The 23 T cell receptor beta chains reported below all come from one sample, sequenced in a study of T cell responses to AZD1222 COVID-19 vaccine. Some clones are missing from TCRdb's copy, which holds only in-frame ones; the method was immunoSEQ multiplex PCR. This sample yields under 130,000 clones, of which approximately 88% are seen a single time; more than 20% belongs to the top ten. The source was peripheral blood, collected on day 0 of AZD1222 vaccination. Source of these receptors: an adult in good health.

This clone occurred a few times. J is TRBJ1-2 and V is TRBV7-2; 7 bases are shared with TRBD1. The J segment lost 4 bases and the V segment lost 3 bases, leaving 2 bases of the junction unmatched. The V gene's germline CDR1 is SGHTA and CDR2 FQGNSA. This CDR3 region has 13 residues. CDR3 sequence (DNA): TGTGCCAGCAGCTTGGGACAGCGCTATGGCTACACCTTC. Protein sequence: CASSLGQRYGYTF.

The CDR3 region is CASSTGTGGRQYEQYF. DNA for the CDR3: TGTGCCAGCTCGACCGGGACAGGGGGAAGGCAATACGAGCAGTACTTC. The chain recombines TRBV18 with TRBJ2-7, with TRBD1 identical over 11 bases. The CDR3 length is 16 residues. Trimming took 6 bases from V and 4 from J; bases not matched to a gene: 11. Looked up from germline, CDR1 is KGHSH and CDR2 is LQKENI. The complete variable domain, with remaining parts taken from reference TRBV18 and TRBJ2-7, reads NAGVMQNPRHLVRRRGQEARLRCSPMKGHSHVYWYRQLPEEGLKFMVYLQKENIIDESGMPKERFSAEFPKEGPSILRIQQVVRGDSAAYFCASSTGTGGRQYEQYFGPGTRLTVT.

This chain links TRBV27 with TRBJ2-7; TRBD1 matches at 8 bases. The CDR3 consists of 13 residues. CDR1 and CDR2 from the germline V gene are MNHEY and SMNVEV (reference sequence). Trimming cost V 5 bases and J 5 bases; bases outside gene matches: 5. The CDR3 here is CASSGDRGDEQYF. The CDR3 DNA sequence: TGTGCCAGCAGTGGAGACAGGGGAGACGAGCAGTACTTC.

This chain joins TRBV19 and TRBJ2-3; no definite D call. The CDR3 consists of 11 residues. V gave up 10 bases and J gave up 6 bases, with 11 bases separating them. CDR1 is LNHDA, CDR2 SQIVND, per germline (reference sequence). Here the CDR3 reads CANKPPDTQYF. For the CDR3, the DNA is TGTGCCAACAAACCACCCGATACGCAGTATTTT.

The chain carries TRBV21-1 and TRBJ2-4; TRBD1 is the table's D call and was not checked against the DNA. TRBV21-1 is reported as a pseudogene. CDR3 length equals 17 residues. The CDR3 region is CASSSDQGHLAKNIQYF. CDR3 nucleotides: TGTGCCAGCAGCTCGGACCAGGGACACTTAGCCAAAAACATTCAGTACTTC.

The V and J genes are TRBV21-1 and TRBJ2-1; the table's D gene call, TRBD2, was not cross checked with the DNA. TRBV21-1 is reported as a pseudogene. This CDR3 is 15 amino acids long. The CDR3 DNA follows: TGTGCCAGCAGCAAAGCTTGTCGAGGGTTCGGTGAGCAGTTCTTC. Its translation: CASSKACRGFGEQFF.

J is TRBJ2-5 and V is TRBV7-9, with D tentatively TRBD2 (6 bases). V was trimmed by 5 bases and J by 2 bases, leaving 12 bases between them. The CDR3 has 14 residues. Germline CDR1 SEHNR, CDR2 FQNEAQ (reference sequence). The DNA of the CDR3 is TGTGCCAGCAGCCGGGGGACTGCTCAAGAGACCCAGTACTTC. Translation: CASSRGTAQETQYF.

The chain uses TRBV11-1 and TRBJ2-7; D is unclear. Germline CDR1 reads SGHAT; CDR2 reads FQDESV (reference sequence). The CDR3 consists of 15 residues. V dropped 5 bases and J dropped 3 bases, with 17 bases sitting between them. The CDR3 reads CASSAITRSNYEQYF. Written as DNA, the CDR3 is TGTGCCAGCAGCGCAATAACGCGGTCTAACTACGAGCAGTACTTC.

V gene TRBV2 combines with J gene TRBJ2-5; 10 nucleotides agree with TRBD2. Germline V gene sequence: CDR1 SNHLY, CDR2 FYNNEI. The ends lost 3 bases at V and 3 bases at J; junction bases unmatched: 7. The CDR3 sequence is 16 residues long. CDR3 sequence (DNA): TGTGCCAGCAGTGATTGGGTAGCGGGAGGCGAAGAGACCCAGTACTTC. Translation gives CASSDWVAGGEETQYF.

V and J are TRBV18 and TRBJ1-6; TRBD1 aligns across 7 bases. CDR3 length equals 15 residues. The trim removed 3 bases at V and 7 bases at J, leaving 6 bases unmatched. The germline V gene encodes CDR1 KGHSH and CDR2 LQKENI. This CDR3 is CASSPRQGLNSPLHF. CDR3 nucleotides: TGTGCCAGCTCACCTCGACAGGGTTTGAATTCACCCCTCCACTTT.

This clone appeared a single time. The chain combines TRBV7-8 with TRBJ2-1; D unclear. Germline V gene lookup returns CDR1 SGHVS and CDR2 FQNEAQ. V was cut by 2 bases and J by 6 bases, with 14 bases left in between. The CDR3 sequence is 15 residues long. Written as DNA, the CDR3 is TGTGCCAGCAGCTTATACGGCGAAGCCGGCAATGAGCAGTTCTTC. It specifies CASSLYGEAGNEQFF.

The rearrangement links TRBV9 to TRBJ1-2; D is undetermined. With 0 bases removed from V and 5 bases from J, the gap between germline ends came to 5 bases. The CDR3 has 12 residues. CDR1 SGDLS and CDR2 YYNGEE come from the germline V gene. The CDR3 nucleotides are TGTGCCAGCAGCGTAGCAAATTATGGCTACACCTTC. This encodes CASSVANYGYTF.

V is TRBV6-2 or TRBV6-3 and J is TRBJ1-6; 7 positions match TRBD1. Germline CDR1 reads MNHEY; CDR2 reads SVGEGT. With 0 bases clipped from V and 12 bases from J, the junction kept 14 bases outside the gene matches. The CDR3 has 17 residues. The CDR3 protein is CASSYSVNTGVSGPLHF. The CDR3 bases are TGTGCCAGCAGTTACTCGGTAAACACAGGGGTATCGGGACCCCTCCACTTT.

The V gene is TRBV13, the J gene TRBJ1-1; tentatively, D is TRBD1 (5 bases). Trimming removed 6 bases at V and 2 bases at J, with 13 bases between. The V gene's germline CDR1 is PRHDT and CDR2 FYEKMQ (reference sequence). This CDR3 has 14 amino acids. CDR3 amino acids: CASRPQDTNTEAFF. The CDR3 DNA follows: TGTGCCAGCAGGCCGCAGGACACAAACACTGAAGCTTTCTTT.

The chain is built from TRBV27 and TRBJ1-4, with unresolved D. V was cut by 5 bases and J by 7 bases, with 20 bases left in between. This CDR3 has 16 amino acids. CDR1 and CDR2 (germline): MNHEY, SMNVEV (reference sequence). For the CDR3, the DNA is TGTGCCAGCAGTAGAACACGGGCGTCTTTGGGTGAAAAACTGTTTTTT. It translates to CASSRTRASLGEKLFF.

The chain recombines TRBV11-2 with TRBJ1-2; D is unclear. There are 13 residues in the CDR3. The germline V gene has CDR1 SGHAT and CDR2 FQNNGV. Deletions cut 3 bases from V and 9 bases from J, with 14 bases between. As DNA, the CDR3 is TGTGCCAGCAGCTTTTCCGAATTGGAAAGCTACACCTTC. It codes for CASSFSELESYTF.

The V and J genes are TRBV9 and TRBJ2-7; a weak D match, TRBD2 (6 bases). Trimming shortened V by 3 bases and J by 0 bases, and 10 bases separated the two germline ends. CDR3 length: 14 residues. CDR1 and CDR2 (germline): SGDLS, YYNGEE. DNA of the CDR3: TGTGCCAGCAGCGCCGGCGGGACCTCCTACGAGCAGTACTTC. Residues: CASSAGGTSYEQYF.

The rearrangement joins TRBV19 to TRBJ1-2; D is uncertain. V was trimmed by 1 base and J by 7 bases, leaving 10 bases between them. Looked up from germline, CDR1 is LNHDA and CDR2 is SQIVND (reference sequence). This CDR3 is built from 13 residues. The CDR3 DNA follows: TGTGCCAGTAGTATAGGCAGGTTGCCTGGCTACACCTTC. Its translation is CASSIGRLPGYTF.

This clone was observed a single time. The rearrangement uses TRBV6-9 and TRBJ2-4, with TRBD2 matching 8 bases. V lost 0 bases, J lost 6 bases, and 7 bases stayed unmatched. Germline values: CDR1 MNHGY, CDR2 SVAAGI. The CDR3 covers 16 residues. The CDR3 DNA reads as TGTGCCAGCAGTTATTCTGAAGCGGGAGTTGGAAACATTCAGTACTTC. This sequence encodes CASSYSEAGVGNIQYF.

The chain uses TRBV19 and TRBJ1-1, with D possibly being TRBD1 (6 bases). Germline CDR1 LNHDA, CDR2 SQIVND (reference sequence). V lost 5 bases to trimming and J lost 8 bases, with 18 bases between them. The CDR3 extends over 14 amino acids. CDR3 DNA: TGTGCCAGTAGTGCAAAGGACAGCCTCCTGGAAGCTTTCTTT. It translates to CASSAKDSLLEAFF.

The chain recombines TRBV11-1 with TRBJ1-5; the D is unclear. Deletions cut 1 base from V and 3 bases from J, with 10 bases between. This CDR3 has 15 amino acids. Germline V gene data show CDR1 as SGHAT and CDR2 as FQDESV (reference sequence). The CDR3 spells CASSLGGSVNQPQHF. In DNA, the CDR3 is TGTGCCAGCAGCTTAGGCGGGTCAGTCAATCAGCCCCAGCATTTT.

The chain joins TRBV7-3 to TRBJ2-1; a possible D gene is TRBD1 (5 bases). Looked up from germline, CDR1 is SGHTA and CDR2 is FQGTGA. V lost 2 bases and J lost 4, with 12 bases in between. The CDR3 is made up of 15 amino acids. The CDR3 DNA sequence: TGTGCCAGCAGCTTAGCTCCAGGGCTTTACAATGAGCAGTTCTTC. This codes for CASSLAPGLYNEQFF.

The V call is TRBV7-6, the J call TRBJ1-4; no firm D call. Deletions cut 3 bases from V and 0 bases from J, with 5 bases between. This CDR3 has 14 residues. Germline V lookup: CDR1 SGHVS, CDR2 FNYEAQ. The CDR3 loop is CASSFRTTNEKLFF. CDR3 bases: TGTGCCAGCAGCTTCAGAACAACTAATGAAAAACTGTTTTTT.